The 30 T cell receptor beta chains in this list originate from one sample, sequenced in a study of early T cells in non-severe SARS-CoV-2 infection. MiXCR, applied by TCRdb to the 5' RACE reads, yields one record per CDR3 protein. The sample gives roughly 66,000 distinct CDR3 sequences, roughly 10% of which show up once; about 3.5% is in the top ten. Sequenced sample: whole blood. The receptors were sampled from an adult who was a healthcare worker with PCR-confirmed SARS-CoV-2 infection or an uninfected control (not recorded which).

This clonotype occurred a few times. This sequence joins TRBV6-6 and TRBJ2-7; TRBD1 aligns across 9 bases. V shed 5 bases, J shed 3 bases, and the junction held 5 bases outside the gene matches. The CDR3 is 14 amino acids. The V gene's germline CDR1 is MNHNY and CDR2 SVGAGI (reference sequence). The CDR3 DNA reads TGTGCCAGCAGTGGGACAGGGCAACACTACGAGCAGTACTTC. Translating gives CASSGTGQHYEQYF.

J is TRBJ2-7 and V is TRBV28; TRBD1 matches 8 bases. This CDR3 region has 14 residues. The V segment lost 5 bases and the J segment 2 bases; nucleotides outside the gene matches: 5. Germline V gives CDR1 MDHEN, CDR2 SYDVKM. For the CDR3, the DNA is TGTGCCAGCAGTCGACAGGGGTGGCCCTACGAGCAGTACTTC. Translated, it gives CASSRQGWPYEQYF. The full variable domain, completed using reference TRBV28 and TRBJ2-7, is DVKVTQSSRYLVKRTGEKVFLECVQDMDHENMFWYRQDPGLGLRLIYFSYDVKMKEKGDIPEGYSVSREKKERFSLILESASTNQTSMYLCASSRQGWPYEQYFGPGTRLTVT.

There are many counts of this clonotype. Here the CDR3 reads CAISSNTEAFF. The CDR3 DNA reads TGTGCCATCAGTTCAAACACTGAAGCTTTCTTT. This sequence joins TRBV10-3 and TRBJ1-1, with D unclear. The CDR3 is 11 residues long. Trimming stripped 5 bases from V and 2 bases from J, with 3 bases between. Germline V CDR1 and CDR2: ENHRY, SYGVKD.

This clonotype was found many times. CDR3 amino acids: CAWARAGNTIYF. The CDR3 DNA follows: TGTGCCTGGGCCCGAGCTGGAAACACCATATATTTT. V and J are TRBV30 and TRBJ1-3; no definite D call. CDR3 length equals 12 residues. Germline V gene lookup returns CDR1 GTSNPN and CDR2 SVGIG (reference sequence). V was pared by 5 bases and J by 2 bases, with 7 bases between.

This clonotype was seen more than once but under ten times. V gene TRBV28 combines with J gene TRBJ2-7; D may be TRBD1 or TRBD2 (5 bases each). Germline V gene lookup returns CDR1 MDHEN and CDR2 SYDVKM. The ends were cut back, 2 bases at V and 3 bases at J, with 11 bases in the middle. The CDR3 contains 14 residues. The CDR3 loop reads CASSLRDANYEQYF. CDR3 sequence (DNA): TGTGCCAGCAGTTTAAGGGACGCCAACTACGAGCAGTACTTC. Supplemented by reference TRBV28 and TRBJ2-7, the full variable domain reads DVKVTQSSRYLVKRTGEKVFLECVQDMDHENMFWYRQDPGLGLRLIYFSYDVKMKEKGDIPEGYSVSREKKERFSLILESASTNQTSMYLCASSLRDANYEQYFGPGTRLTVT.

This clonotype was seen repeatedly, ten times or more. The chain recombines TRBV18 with TRBJ1-6; 7 nucleotides align to TRBD1. With 3 bases clipped from V and 14 bases from J, the junction kept 7 bases outside the gene matches. The V gene's germline CDR1 is KGHSH and CDR2 LQKENI. This CDR3 region has 13 residues. Written as DNA, the CDR3 is TGTGCCAGCTCACCGGGGACAGATCCCACCCTCCACTTT. As protein: CASSPGTDPTLHF.

The CDR3 DNA is TGTGCCAGCAACCGAAGCCCCCTAGAGCAGTACTTC. Amino acid sequence: CASNRSPLEQYF. The V and J genes are TRBV2 and TRBJ2-7; D is ambiguous. This CDR3 has 12 residues. The germline CDR1 and CDR2 sequences are SNHLY and FYNNEI. V was clipped by 7 bases and J by 7 bases, with 14 bases between them.

The chain links TRBV28 to TRBJ1-5, with D uncertain. The CDR3 is 10 residues long. The V end was cut by 5 bases, the J end by 11 bases, with 7 bases between. Per germline, CDR1 MDHEN and CDR2 SYDVKM. This chain's CDR3 is CASSREAQHF. The CDR3 region has the DNA TGTGCCAGCAGTCGGGAGGCCCAGCATTTT.

This clonotype was seen a few times. The rearrangement uses TRBV7-2 and TRBJ2-7, with D hard to call. V dropped 1 base and J dropped 2 bases, with 12 bases sitting between them. Germline V gives CDR1 SGHTA, CDR2 FQGNSA. The CDR3 is 15 amino acids. The CDR3 reads CASSLVGVQTYEQYF. CDR3 nucleotide sequence: TGTGCCAGCAGCTTAGTCGGTGTCCAGACCTACGAGCAGTACTTC. Filled out from reference TRBV7-2 and TRBJ2-7, the complete variable domain reads GAGVSQSPSNKVTEKGKDVELRCDPISGHTALYWYRQSLGQGLEFLIYFQGNSAPDKSGLPSDRFSAERTGGSVSTLTIQRTQQEDSAVYLCASSLVGVQTYEQYFGPGTRLTVT.

This clonotype has a count of ten or more. This sequence joins TRBV28 and TRBJ2-1; 9 nucleotides line up with TRBD2. The germline gives CDR1 MDHEN, CDR2 SYDVKM. The trim removed 5 bases at V and 3 bases at J, leaving 8 bases unmatched. The CDR3 totals 16 residues. CDR3 region: CASSPRSSGVYNEQFF. The CDR3 nucleotides are TGTGCCAGCAGTCCCCGCTCTAGCGGGGTCTACAATGAGCAGTTCTTC.

This clonotype was recorded a few times. The rearrangement uses TRBV3-1 and TRBJ1-2, with no clear D. V lost 0 bases to trimming and J lost 4 bases, with 9 bases between them. From germline, CDR1 is LGHDT and CDR2 YNNKEL (reference sequence). This CDR3 has 14 amino acids. The CDR3 loop is CASSQEGQSYGYTF. The CDR3 DNA is TGTGCCAGCAGCCAAGAAGGGCAGTCCTATGGCTACACCTTC.

The chain joins TRBV9 to TRBJ2-3; the D is unclear. Trimming stripped 0 bases from V and 5 bases from J, with 13 bases between. This CDR3 has 15 amino acids. The germline V gene has CDR1 SGDLS and CDR2 YYNGEE. CDR3 protein: CASSVGYTPGDTQYF. The CDR3 DNA is TGTGCCAGCAGCGTAGGTTACACCCCCGGAGATACGCAGTATTTT.

A few counts support this clonotype. The junction and the germline gene differ at one end; a read error may be behind it. This chain uses TRBV7-2 with TRBJ2-7; 14 nucleotides agree with TRBD2. The CDR3 contains 18 residues. Looked up from germline, CDR1 is SGHTA and CDR2 is FQGNSA. The CDR3 DNA sequence: TGTGCCAGCAGCCCAAAGACTAGCGGGAGGGCCTTCTCCAACGAGCAGTACTTC. It yields the protein CASSPKTSGRAFSNEQYF.

This clonotype has more than one count but fewer than ten. This chain links TRBV12-3 or TRBV12-4 with TRBJ1-4; 9 bases match TRBD1. V was clipped by 5 bases and J by 8 bases; unmatched bases: 12. The CDR3 consists of 16 residues. The DNA for the CDR3 is TGTGCCAGCAGTCAAGGCCGGGACAGGGAATACGAAAAACTGTTTTTT. It is translated as CASSQGRDREYEKLFF.

The rearrangement links TRBV5-1 to TRBJ1-2, with 10 bases identical to TRBD1. CDR1 SGHRS and CDR2 YFSETQ come from the germline V gene. J lost 9 bases, V lost 4 bases, and 6 bases had no gene match. The CDR3 is 13 residues long. The CDR3 DNA sequence: TGCGCCAGCAGCCCTGACAGGGGGCAGCGCTACACCTTC. This translates into CASSPDRGQRYTF. The full variable domain, with the rest looked up from reference TRBV5-1 and TRBJ1-2, is KAGVTQTPRYLIKTRGQQVTLSCSPISGHRSVSWYQQTPGQGLQFLFEYFSETQRNKGNFPGRFSGRQFSNSRSEMNVSTLELGDSALYLCASSPDRGQRYTFGSGTRLTVV.

This clonotype was detected ten times or more. This chain joins TRBV20-1 and TRBJ2-3, with 8 bases matching TRBD1. The germline V gene encodes CDR1 DFQATT and CDR2 SNEGSKA (reference sequence). The ends lost 4 bases at V and 2 bases at J; junction bases unmatched: 8. The length of the CDR3 is 15 residues. CDR3 in DNA: TGCAGTGCTAACGACAGGGGAGGATTCACAGATACGCAGTATTTT. It codes for CSANDRGGFTDTQYF.

This clonotype was recorded at least ten times. V gene TRBV5-1 combines with J gene TRBJ2-3, with D possibly TRBD2 on 6 matching bases. V shed 2 bases and J shed 1 base, with 14 bases lying between them. The CDR3 is 16 amino acids. Germline CDR1 is SGHRS and CDR2 is YFSETQ. DNA for the CDR3: TGCGCCAGCAGCTTTATCTCTAGCGCCCGCACAGATACGCAGTATTTT. Encoded protein: CASSFISSARTDTQYF.

J is TRBJ2-7 and V is TRBV20-1; 11 bases match TRBD2. CDR3 length equals 14 residues. From germline, CDR1 is DFQATT and CDR2 SNEGSKA (reference sequence). The J segment lost 4 bases and the V segment lost 6 bases, leaving 8 bases of the junction unmatched. The CDR3 DNA reads TGCAGTGCCCGTAGCGGGAGGGCGGAGTACGAGCAGTACTTC. It encodes CSARSGRAEYEQYF.

The chain couples TRBV5-1 to TRBJ2-7; D perhaps matches TRBD2 (6 bases). V was trimmed by 4 bases and J by 1 base, leaving 21 bases between them. The CDR3 consists of 17 residues. Germline-derived CDR1 and CDR2 are SGHRS and YFSETQ. CDR3 bases: TGCGCCAGCAGCACTCAGGACGGAGGGCTGTATTCCTACGAGCAGTACTTC. Protein product: CASSTQDGGLYSYEQYF.

This clonotype was observed a few times. V gene TRBV27 combines with J gene TRBJ2-7; D remains ambiguous. The CDR3 length is 13 residues. V shed 5 bases and J shed 1 base, with 9 bases lying between them. CDR1 MNHEY and CDR2 SMNVEV come from the germline V gene (reference sequence). CDR3 in amino acids: CASSARVSYEQYF. The CDR3, as DNA: TGTGCCAGCAGTGCTCGGGTATCCTACGAGCAGTACTTC.

This clonotype was counted many times. The CDR3 loop is CSVEEGSYEQYF. CDR3 coding DNA: TGCAGCGTTGAAGAGGGGTCCTACGAGCAGTACTTC. The chain uses TRBV29-1 and TRBJ2-7; D is ambiguous. V was pared by 0 bases and J by 1 base, with 4 bases between. CDR3 size: 12 residues. Germline values: CDR1 SQVTM, CDR2 ANQGSEA.

The chain links TRBV20-1 to TRBJ2-2, with 10 nucleotides matching TRBD2. The V segment lost 3 bases and the J segment 5 bases; nucleotides outside the gene matches: 6. The CDR3 spans 15 residues. Germline V gene data show CDR1 as DFQATT and CDR2 as SNEGSKA (reference sequence). The chain's CDR3 is CSASGLAGETGELFF. The DNA for the CDR3 is TGCAGTGCTAGTGGGCTAGCGGGAGAAACCGGGGAGCTGTTTTTT.

This clonotype appeared a few times. The CDR3 DNA reads TGCAGTGCCCTTCGCGGGACTAGAACCTACGAGCAGTACTTC. This codes for CSALRGTRTYEQYF. This chain uses TRBV20-1 with TRBJ2-7; 8 nucleotides align to TRBD2. Per the germline V gene, CDR1 is DFQATT and CDR2 is SNEGSKA (reference sequence). This CDR3 comprises 14 residues. V lost 6 bases, J lost 2 bases, and 9 bases stayed unmatched.

This clonotype was counted many times. This chain joins TRBV12-3 or TRBV12-4 and TRBJ2-5; D is unclear. The CDR3 is 13 amino acids. V lost 2 bases to trimming and J lost 5 bases, with 9 bases between them. CDR3 bases: TGTGCCAGCAGTTTATGGGTTTTTGAGACCCAGTACTTC. It translates to CASSLWVFETQYF.

The chain recombines TRBV19 with TRBJ2-3, with 8 bases matching TRBD2. In germline, CDR1 is LNHDA, CDR2 SQIVND (reference sequence). The CDR3 consists of 14 residues. Trimming cost V 8 bases and J 6 bases; bases outside gene matches: 10. The CDR3 sequence: CASGIAGSWDTQYF. CDR3 coding DNA: TGTGCCAGTGGCATAGCGGGAAGTTGGGATACGCAGTATTTT.

This chain uses TRBV7-8 with TRBJ1-5; tentatively, D is TRBD1 (5 bases). Germline V gives CDR1 SGHVS, CDR2 FQNEAQ. Deletions cut 5 bases from V and 7 bases from J, with 12 bases between. This CDR3 spans 13 amino acids. CDR3 loop: CASSPRDPQPQHF. In DNA, the CDR3 is TGTGCCAGCAGCCCGAGGGACCCGCAGCCCCAGCATTTT.

This clonotype was detected only once. The chain employs TRBV7-2 and TRBJ2-7; no firm D call. Germline V gene sequence: CDR1 SGHTA, CDR2 FQGNSA. V was trimmed by 0 bases and J by 3 bases, leaving 6 bases between them. The CDR3 is made up of 13 amino acids. CDR3 DNA sequence: TGTGCCAGCAGCTTAGCGGCAGGCTACGAGCAGTACTTC. The encoded protein is CASSLAAGYEQYF.

V gene TRBV6-2 or TRBV6-3 combines with J gene TRBJ2-3, with TRBD2 matching over 7 bases. Germline V gene sequence: CDR1 MNHEY, CDR2 SVGEGT. The CDR3 has 17 amino acids. V was clipped by 5 bases and J by 1 base; unmatched bases: 12. The CDR3 nucleotides read TGTGCCAGCAGTCCCCTCGGGAGCAGCGGGGGCACAGATACGCAGTATTTT. It yields the protein CASSPLGSSGGTDTQYF.

This clonotype was counted between two and nine times. The chain recombines TRBV7-2 with TRBJ2-3; D not certain. Trimming pared 5 bases from V and 0 bases from J, leaving 18 bases between. The CDR3 has 17 amino acids. CDR1 SGHTA and CDR2 FQGNSA come from the germline V gene. CDR3: CASSLRRAGISTDTQYF. DNA for the CDR3: TGTGCCAGCAGCCTCCGCCGAGCCGGTATTAGCACAGATACGCAGTATTTT.

The table lists this clonotype with many counts. This chain links TRBV3-1 with TRBJ1-4, with 7 bases aligning to TRBD1. The CDR3 is 15 residues long. CDR1 LGHDT and CDR2 YNNKEL come from the germline V gene (reference sequence). Trimming at V came to 4 bases and at J to 6 bases, leaving 8 bases not matched to a gene. CDR3 protein: CASSPRQGRDEKLFF. CDR3 DNA: TGTGCCAGCAGCCCCAGACAGGGTCGGGATGAAAAACTGTTTTTT.